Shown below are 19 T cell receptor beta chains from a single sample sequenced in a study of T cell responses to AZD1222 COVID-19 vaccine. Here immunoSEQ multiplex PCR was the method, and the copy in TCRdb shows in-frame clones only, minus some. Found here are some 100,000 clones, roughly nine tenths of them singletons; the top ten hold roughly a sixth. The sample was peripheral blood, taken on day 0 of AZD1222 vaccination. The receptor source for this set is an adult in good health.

CDR3 nucleotides: TGTGCCAGCAGTAAAGACGGGGTGTCTACATCATACGAGCAGTACTTC. Translated, it gives CASSKDGVSTSYEQYF. The chain combines TRBV6-1 with TRBJ2-7, with D maybe TRBD2 (5 bases). Trimming shortened V by 5 bases and J by 4 bases, and 21 bases separated the two germline ends. CDR3 length: 16 amino acids. Looked up from germline, CDR1 is MNHNS and CDR2 is SASEGT.

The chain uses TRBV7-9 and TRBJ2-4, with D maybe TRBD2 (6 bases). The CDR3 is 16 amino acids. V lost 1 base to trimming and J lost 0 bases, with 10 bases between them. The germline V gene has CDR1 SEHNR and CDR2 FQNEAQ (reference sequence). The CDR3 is CASSLVAGTAKNIQYF. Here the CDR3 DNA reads TGTGCCAGCAGCTTAGTGGCGGGGACAGCCAAAAACATTCAGTACTTC. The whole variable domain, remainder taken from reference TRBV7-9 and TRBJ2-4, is DTGVSQNPRHKITKRGQNVTFRCDPISEHNRLYWYRQTLGQGPEFLTYFQNEAQLEKSRLLSDRFSAERPKGSFSTLEIQRTEQGDSAMYLCASSLVAGTAKNIQYFGAGTRLSVL.

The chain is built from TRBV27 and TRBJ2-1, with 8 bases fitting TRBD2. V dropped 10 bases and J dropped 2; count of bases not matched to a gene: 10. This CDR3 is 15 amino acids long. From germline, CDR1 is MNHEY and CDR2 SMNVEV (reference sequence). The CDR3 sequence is CATHPGLVAYNEQFF. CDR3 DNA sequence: TGTGCCACACATCCGGGACTAGTAGCCTACAATGAGCAGTTCTTC.

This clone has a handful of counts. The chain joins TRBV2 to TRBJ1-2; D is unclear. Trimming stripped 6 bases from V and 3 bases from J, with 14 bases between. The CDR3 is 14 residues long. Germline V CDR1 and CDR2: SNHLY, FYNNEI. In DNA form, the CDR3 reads TGTGCCAGCAGAGATACAAGGGTACACTATGGCTACACCTTC. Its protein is CASRDTRVHYGYTF.

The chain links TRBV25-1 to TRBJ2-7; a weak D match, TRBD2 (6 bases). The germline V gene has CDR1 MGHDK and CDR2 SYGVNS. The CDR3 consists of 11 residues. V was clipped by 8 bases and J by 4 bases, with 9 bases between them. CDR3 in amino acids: CASLGGYEQYF. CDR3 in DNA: TGTGCCAGCCTGGGGGGATACGAGCAGTACTTC.

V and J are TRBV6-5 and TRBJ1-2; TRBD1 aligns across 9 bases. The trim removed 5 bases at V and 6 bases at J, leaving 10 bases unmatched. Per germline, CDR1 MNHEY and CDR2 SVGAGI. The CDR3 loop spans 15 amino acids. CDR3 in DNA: TGTGCCAGCAGTCCTACAGGGGGCGCGAATCATGGCTACACCTTC. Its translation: CASSPTGGANHGYTF.

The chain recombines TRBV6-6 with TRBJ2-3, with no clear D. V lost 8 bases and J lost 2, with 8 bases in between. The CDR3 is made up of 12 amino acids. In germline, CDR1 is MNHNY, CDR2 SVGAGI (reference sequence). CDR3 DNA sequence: TGTGCCAGCGGAACAGTCACAGATACGCAGTATTTT. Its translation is CASGTVTDTQYF.

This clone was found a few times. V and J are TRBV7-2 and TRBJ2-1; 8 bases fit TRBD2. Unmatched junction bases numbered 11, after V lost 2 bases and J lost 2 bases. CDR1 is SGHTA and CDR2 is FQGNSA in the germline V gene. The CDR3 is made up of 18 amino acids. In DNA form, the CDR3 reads TGTGCCAGCAGCTTATCCTCTGTTGGGCGGGGGGCCTACAATGAGCAGTTCTTC. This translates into CASSLSSVGRGAYNEQFF.

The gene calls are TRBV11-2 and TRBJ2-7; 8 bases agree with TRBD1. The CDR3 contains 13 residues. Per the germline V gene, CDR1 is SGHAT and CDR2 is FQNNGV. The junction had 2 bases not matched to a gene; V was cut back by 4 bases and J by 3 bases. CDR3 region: CASSSTGGYEQYF. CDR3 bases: TGTGCCAGCAGCTCCACAGGGGGCTACGAGCAGTACTTC.

CDR3: CASSVSTDTQYF. The DNA for the CDR3 is TGTGCCAGCTCGGTAAGCACAGATACGCAGTATTTT. The genes are TRBV28 and TRBJ2-3, with D unresolved. The CDR3 consists of 12 residues. The germline V gene has CDR1 MDHEN and CDR2 SYDVKM. V shed 8 bases and J shed 0 bases, with 6 bases lying between them.

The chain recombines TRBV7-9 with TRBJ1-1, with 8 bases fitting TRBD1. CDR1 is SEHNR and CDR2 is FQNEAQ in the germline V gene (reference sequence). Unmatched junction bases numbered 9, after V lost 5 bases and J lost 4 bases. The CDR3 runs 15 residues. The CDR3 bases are TGTGCCAGCAGCCCAGGGGGCAGGGGAACCACTGAAGCTTTCTTT. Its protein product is CASSPGGRGTTEAFF. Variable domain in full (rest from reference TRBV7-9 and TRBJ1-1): DTGVSQNPRHKITKRGQNVTFRCDPISEHNRLYWYRQTLGQGPEFLTYFQNEAQLEKSRLLSDRFSAERPKGSFSTLEIQRTEQGDSAMYLCASSPGGRGTTEAFFGQGTRLTVV.

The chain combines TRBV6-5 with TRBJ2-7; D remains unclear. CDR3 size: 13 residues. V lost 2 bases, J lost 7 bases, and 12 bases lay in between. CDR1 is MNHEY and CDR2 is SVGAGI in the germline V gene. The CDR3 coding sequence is TGTGCCAGCAGTTACGGACCTGCCAGGGAGCAGTACTTC. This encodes CASSYGPAREQYF.

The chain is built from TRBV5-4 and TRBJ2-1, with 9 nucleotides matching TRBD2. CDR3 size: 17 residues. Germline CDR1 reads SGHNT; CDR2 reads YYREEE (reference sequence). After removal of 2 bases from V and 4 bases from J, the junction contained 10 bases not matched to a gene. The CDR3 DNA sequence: TGTGCCAGCAGCTTTCTAGCGGGGAACCCGAATTACAATGAGCAGTTCTTC. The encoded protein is CASSFLAGNPNYNEQFF.

This chain's CDR3 is CASSLDNRPGEAFF. In DNA form, the CDR3 reads TGCGCCAGCAGCTTGGATAACCGGCCAGGGGAAGCTTTCTTT. The rearrangement links TRBV5-1 to TRBJ1-1, with D possibly TRBD1 on 5 matching bases. Germline V gene lookup returns CDR1 SGHRS and CDR2 YFSETQ. This CDR3 is built from 14 residues. Trimming left V 0 bases short and J 8 bases short, with 14 bases between.

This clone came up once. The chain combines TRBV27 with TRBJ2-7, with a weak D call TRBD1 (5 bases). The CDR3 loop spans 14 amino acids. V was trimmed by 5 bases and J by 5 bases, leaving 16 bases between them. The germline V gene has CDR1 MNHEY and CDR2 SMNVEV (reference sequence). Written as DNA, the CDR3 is TGTGCCAGCAGTCCCTCGACAGTGGTCCACGAGCAGTACTTC. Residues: CASSPSTVVHEQYF.

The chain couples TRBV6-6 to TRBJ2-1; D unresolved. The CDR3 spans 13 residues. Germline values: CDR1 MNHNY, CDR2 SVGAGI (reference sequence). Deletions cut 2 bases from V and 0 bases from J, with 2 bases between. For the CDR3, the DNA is TGTGCCAGCAGTTACGACTCCTACAATGAGCAGTTCTTC. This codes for CASSYDSYNEQFF.

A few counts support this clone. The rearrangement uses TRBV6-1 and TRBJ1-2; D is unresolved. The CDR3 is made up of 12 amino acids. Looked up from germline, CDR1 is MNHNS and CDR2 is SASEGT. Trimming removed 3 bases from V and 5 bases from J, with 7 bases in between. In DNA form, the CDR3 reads TGTGCCAGCAGTGAGAGCTTTTATGGCTACACCTTC. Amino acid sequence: CASSESFYGYTF.

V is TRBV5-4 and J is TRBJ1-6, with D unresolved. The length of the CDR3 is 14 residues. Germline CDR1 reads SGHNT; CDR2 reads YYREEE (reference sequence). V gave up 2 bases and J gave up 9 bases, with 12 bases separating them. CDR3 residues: CASSLANRFSPLHF. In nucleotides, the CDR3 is TGTGCCAGCAGCTTAGCGAACAGATTTTCACCCCTCCACTTT.

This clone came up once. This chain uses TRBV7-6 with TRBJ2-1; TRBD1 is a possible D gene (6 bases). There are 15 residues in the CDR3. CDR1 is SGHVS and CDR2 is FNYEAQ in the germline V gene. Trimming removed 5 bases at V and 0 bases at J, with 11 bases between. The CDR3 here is CASSHGQSSYNEQFF. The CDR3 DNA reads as TGTGCCAGCAGCCACGGACAGAGCTCCTACAATGAGCAGTTCTTC.